The clone carrying this T cell receptor beta chain came up a few times. Unique molecular identifiers were incorporated into the prepared TCRbeta library. TCRdb itself ran the PCR reads through MiXCR, one entry per CDR3 protein. Among approximately 250,000 distinct CDR3 sequences listed, roughly 25% were seen once. This entry belongs to a study of T-cell reconstitution after alpha-beta-depleted transplantation in children. This clonotype was obtained from a girl aged 2 to 9 with Fanconi anemia, due to receive a stem cell transplant. This specimen consisted of PBMCs, obtained before TCRalphabeta/CD19-depleted stem cell transplant.

CDR3 residues: CSVEYSGRDREQYF. DNA for the CDR3: TGCAGCGTCGAGTATAGCGGGAGGGATCGCGAGCAGTACTTC. This chain uses TRBV29-1 with TRBJ2-7; TRBD2 aligns across 11 bases. The CDR3 totals 14 residues. V lost 6 bases, J lost 6 bases, and 10 bases stayed unmatched. Per germline, CDR1 SQVTM and CDR2 ANQGSEA.